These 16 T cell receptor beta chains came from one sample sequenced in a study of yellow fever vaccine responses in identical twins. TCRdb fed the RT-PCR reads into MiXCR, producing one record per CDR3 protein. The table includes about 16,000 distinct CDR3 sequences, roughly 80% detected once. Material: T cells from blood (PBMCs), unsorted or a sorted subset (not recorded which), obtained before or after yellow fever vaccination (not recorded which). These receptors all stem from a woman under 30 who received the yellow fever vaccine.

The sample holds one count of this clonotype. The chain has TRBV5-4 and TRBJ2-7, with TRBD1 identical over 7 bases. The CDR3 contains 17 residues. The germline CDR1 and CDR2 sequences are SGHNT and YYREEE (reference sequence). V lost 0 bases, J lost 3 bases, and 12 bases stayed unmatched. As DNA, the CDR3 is TGTGCCAGCAGCTTGGGGGACAGAAAACCGTCGGGCTACGAGCAGTACTTC. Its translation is CASSLGDRKPSGYEQYF.

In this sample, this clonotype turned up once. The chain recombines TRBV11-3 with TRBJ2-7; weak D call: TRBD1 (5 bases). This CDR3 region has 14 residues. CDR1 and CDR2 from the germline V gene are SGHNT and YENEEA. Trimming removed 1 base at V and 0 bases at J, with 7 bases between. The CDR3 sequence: CASSLVRDSYEQYF. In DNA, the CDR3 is TGTGCCAGCAGCTTAGTCAGGGACTCCTACGAGCAGTACTTC.

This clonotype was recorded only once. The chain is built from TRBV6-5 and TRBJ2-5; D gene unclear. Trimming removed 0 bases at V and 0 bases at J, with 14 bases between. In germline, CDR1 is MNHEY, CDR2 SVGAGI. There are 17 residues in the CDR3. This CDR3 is CASSYSKPRSYQETQYF. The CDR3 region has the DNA TGTGCCAGCAGTTACTCGAAGCCCCGATCCTACCAAGAGACCCAGTACTTC.

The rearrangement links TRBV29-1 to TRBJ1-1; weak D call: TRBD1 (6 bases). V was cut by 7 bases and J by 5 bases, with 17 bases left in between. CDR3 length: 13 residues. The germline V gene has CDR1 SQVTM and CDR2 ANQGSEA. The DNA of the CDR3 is TGCAGCGCCCAGGCGGGGGGCGGGACTGAAGCTTTCTTT. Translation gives CSAQAGGGTEAFF.

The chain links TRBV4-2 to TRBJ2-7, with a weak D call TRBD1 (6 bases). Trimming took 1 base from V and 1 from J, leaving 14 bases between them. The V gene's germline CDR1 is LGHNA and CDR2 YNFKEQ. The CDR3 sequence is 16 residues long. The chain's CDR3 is CASSQGGGEGSYEQYF. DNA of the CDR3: TGTGCCAGCAGCCAAGGAGGGGGTGAAGGTTCCTACGAGCAGTACTTC.

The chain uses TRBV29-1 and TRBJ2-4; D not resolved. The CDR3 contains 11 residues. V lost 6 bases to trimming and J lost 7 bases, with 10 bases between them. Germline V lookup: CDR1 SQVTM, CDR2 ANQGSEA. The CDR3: CSVLLDNIQYF. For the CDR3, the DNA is TGCAGCGTCCTTCTGGATAACATTCAGTACTTC.

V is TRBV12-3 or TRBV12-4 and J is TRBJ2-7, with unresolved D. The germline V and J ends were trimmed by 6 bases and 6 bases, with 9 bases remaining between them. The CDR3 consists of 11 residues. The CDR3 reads CASSSDAEQYF. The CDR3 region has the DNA TGTGCCAGCAGCTCAGATGCCGAGCAGTACTTC.

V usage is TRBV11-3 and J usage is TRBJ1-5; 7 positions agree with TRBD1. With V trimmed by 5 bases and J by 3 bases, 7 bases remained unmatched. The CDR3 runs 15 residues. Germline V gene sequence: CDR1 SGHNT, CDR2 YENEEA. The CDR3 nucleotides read TGTGCCAGCAGCCTGCAGGACAGGATCAATCAGCCCCAGCATTTT. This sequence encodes CASSLQDRINQPQHF.

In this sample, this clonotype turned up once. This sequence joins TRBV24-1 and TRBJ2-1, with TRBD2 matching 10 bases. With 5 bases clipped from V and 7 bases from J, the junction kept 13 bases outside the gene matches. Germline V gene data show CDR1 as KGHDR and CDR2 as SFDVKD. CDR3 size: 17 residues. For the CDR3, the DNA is TGTGCCACCAGTGTAAGACTAGCGGGTGCCTTGGGGAATGAGCAGTTCTTC. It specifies CATSVRLAGALGNEQFF.

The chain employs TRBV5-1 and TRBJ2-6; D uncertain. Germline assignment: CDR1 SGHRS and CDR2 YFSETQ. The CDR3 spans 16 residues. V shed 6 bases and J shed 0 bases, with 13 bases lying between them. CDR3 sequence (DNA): TGCGCCAGCACCTCACGGAAATTCTCTGGGGCCAACGTCCTGACTTTC. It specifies CASTSRKFSGANVLTF. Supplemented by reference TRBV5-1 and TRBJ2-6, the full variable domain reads KAGVTQTPRYLIKTRGQQVTLSCSPISGHRSVSWYQQTPGQGLQFLFEYFSETQRNKGNFPGRFSGRQFSNSRSEMNVSTLELGDSALYLCASTSRKFSGANVLTFGAGSRLTVL.

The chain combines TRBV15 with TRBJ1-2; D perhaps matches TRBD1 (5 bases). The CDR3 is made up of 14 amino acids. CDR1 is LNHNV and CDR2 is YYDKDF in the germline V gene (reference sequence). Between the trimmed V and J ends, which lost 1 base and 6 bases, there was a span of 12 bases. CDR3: CATSRVAGNHGYTF. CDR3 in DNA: TGTGCCACCAGCAGAGTGGCAGGGAATCATGGCTACACCTTC.

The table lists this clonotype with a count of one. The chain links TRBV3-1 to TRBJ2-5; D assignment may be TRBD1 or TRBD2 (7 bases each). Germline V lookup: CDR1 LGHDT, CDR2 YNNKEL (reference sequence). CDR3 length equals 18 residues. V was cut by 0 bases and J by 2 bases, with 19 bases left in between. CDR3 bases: TGTGCCAGCAGCCAAGATCAACCCTCAGCGGGACAGCAAGAGACCCAGTACTTC. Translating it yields CASSQDQPSAGQQETQYF.

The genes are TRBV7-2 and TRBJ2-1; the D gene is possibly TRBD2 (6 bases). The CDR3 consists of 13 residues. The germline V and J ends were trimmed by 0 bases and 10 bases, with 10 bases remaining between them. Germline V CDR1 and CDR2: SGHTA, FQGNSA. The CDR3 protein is CASSLAGGREQFF. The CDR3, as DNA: TGTGCCAGCAGCTTAGCGGGGGGAAGAGAGCAGTTCTTC.

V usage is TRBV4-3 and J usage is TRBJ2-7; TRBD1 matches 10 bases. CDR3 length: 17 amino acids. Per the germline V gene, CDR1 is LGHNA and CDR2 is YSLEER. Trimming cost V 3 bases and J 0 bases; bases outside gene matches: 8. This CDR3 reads CASSQDGTGVGSYEQYF. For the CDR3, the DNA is TGCGCCAGCAGCCAGGATGGGACAGGGGTCGGCTCCTACGAGCAGTACTTC.

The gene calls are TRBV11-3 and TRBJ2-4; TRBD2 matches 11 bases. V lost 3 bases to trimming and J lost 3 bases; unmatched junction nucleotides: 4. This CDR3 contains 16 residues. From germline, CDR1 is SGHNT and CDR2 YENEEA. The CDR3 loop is CASSFSGRAGKNIQYF. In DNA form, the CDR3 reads TGTGCCAGCAGCTTTAGCGGGAGGGCCGGCAAAAACATTCAGTACTTC.

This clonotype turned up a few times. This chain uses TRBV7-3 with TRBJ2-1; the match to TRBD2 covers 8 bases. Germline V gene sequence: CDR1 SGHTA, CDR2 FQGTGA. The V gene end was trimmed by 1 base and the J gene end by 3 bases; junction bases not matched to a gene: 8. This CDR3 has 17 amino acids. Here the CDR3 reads CASSLREVAGSYNEQFF. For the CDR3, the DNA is TGTGCCAGCAGCTTAAGGGAGGTAGCGGGGAGCTACAATGAGCAGTTCTTC.